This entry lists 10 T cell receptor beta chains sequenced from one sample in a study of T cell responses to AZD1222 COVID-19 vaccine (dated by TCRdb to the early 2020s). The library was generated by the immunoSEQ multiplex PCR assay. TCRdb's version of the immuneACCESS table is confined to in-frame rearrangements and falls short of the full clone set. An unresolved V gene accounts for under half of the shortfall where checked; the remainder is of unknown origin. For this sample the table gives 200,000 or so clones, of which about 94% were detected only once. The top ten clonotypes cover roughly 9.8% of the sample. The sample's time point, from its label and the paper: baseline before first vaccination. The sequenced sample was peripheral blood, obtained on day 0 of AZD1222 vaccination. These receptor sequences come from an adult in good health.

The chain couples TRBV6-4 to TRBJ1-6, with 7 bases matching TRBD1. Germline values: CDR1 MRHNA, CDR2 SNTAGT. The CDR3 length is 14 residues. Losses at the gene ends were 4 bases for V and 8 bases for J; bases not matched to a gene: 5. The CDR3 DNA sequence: TGTGCCAGCAGTGTGGGACAGAAGGATTCACCCCTCCACTTT. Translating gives CASSVGQKDSPLHF.

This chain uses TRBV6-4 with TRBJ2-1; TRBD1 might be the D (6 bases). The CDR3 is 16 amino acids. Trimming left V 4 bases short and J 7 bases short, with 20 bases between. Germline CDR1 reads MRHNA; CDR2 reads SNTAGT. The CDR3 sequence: CASSAEWGQWTNEQFF. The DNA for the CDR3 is TGTGCCAGCAGTGCAGAATGGGGACAATGGACGAATGAGCAGTTCTTC.

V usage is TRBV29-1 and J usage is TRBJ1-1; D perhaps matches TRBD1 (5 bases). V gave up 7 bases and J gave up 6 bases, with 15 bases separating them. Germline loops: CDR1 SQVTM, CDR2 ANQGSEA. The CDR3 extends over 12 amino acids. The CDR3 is CSARLDRSEAFF. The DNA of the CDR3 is TGCAGCGCCCGATTAGACAGATCTGAAGCTTTCTTT.

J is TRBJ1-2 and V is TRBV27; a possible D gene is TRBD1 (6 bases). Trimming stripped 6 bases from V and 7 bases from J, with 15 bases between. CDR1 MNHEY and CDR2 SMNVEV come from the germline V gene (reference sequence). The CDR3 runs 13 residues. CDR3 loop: CASRQTGFSGYTF. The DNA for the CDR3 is TGTGCCAGCAGACAAACAGGGTTCTCTGGCTACACCTTC.

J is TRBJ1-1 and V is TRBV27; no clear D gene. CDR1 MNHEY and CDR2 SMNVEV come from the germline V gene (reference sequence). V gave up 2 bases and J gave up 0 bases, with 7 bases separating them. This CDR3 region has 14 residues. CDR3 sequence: CASSLLDVNTEAFF. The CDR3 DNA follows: TGTGCCAGCAGTTTACTCGACGTGAACACTGAAGCTTTCTTT.

As DNA, the CDR3 is TGTGCCAGCAGTCAAACTCCGGGACCCTACGAGCAGTACTTC. This translates into CASSQTPGPYEQYF. The chain joins TRBV27 to TRBJ2-7; D may be TRBD1 or TRBD2 (5 bases each). The CDR3 loop spans 14 amino acids. V gave up 5 bases and J gave up 2 bases, with 13 bases separating them. The germline CDR1 and CDR2 sequences are MNHEY and SMNVEV (reference sequence).

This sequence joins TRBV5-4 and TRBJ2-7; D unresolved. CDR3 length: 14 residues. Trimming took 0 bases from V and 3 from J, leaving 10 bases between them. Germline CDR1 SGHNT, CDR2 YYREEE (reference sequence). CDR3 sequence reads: CASSLGAENYEQYF. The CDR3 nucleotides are TGTGCCAGCAGCTTGGGAGCAGAAAACTACGAGCAGTACTTC.

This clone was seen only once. The CDR3 bases are TGTGCCAGCAGTTTAGGCAGGGTCGGTAATTCACCCCTCCACTTT. Protein sequence: CASSLGRVGNSPLHF. This rearrangement joins TRBV27 to TRBJ1-6, with a tentative D call TRBD1 (5 bases). This CDR3 is built from 15 residues. CDR1 and CDR2 from the germline V gene are MNHEY and SMNVEV (reference sequence). V lost 2 bases and J lost 6, with 11 bases in between.

Here the CDR3 reads CASSPSGTSAYNEQFF. The DNA for the CDR3 is TGTGCCAGCAGTCCATCCGGGACTAGCGCATACAATGAGCAGTTCTTC. The chain has TRBV28 and TRBJ2-1; 10 bases are a match to TRBD2. CDR1 and CDR2 from the germline V gene are MDHEN and SYDVKM. The V segment lost 5 bases and the J segment 4 bases; nucleotides outside the gene matches: 8. The CDR3 is 16 amino acids.

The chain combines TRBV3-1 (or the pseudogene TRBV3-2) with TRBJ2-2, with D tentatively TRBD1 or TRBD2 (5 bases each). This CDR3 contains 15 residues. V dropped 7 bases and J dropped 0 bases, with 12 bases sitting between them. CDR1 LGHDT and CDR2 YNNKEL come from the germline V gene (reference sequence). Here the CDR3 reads CASTRDGPNTGELFF. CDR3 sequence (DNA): TGTGCCAGCACCCGGGACGGACCGAACACCGGGGAGCTGTTTTTT.